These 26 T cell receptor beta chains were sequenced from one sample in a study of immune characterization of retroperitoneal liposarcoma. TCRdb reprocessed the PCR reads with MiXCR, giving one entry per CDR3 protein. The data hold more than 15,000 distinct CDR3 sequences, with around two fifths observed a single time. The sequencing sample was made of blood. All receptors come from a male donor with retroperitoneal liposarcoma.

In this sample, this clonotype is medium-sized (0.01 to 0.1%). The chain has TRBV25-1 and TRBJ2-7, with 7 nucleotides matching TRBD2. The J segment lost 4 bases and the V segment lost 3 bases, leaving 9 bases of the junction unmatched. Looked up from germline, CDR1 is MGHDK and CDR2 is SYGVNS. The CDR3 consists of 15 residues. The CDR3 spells CASSDPAGKFYEQYF. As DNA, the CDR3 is TGTGCCAGCAGTGATCCAGCGGGGAAATTTTACGAGCAGTACTTC.

The CDR3 loop reads CASSEDGGQASYEQYF. CDR3 DNA: TGTGCCAGCAGTGAAGATGGAGGACAGGCGTCCTACGAGCAGTACTTC. The V gene is TRBV6-1, the J gene TRBJ2-7; 7 positions match TRBD1. This CDR3 is 16 amino acids long. The germline V gene has CDR1 MNHNS and CDR2 SASEGT. V trimming: 1 base; J trimming: 1 base; junction bases outside the gene matches: 7.

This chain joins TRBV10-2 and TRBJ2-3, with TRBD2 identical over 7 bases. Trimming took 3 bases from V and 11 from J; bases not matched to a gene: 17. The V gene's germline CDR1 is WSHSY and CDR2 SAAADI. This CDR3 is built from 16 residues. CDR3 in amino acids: CASSESSGLIGPEQYF. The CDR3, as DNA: TGCGCCAGCAGTGAAAGTAGCGGGCTTATAGGCCCCGAGCAGTATTTT.

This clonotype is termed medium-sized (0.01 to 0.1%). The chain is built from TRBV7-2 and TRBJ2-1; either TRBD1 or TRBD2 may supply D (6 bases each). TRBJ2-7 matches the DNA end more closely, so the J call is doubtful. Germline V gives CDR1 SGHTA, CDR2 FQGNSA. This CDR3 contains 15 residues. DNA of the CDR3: TGTGCCAGCAGCTTAGACAACGGGGGCTACAATGAGCAGTACTTC. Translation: CASSLDNGGYNEQYF.

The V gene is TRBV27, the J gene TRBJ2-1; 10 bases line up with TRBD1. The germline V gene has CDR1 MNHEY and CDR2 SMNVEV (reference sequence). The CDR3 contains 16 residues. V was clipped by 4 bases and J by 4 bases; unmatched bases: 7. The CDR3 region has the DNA TGTGCCAGCAGTTCATACCGGGACAGGGGATACAATGAGCAGTTCTTC. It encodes CASSSYRDRGYNEQFF.

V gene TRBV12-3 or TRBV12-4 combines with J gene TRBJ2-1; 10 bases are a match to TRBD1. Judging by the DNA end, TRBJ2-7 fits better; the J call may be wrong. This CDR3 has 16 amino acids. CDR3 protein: CAAGDRGYSSYNEQYF. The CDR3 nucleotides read TGTGCCGCCGGGGACAGGGGATACAGCTCCTACAATGAGCAGTACTTC.

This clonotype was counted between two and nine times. CDR3 nucleotide sequence: TGTGCCAGCAGCTCTCCCCTCCGGGGTTACAATGAGCAGTTCTTC. The encoded protein is CASSSPLRGYNEQFF. The chain joins TRBV7-6 to TRBJ2-1; D is perhaps TRBD2 (5 bases). In germline, CDR1 is SGHVS, CDR2 FNYEAQ. The V end was cut by 4 bases, the J end by 4 bases, with 14 bases between. The CDR3 extends over 15 amino acids. The variable domain in full, completed from reference TRBV7-6 and TRBJ2-1, reads GAGVSQSPRYKVTKRGQDVALRCDPISGHVSLYWYRQALGQGPEFLTYFNYEAQQDKSGLPNDRFSAERPEGSISTLTIQRTEQRDSAMYRCASSSPLRGYNEQFFGPGTRLTVL.

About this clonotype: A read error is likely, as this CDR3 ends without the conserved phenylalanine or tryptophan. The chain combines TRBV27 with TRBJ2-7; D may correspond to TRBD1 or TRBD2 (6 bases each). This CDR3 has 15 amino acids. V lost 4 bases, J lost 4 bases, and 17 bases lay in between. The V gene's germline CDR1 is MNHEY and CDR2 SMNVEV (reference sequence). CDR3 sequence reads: CASSSARGATYEQYC. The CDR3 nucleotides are TGTGCCAGCAGTTCGGCTAGGGGGGCGACTTACGAGCAGTACTGC.

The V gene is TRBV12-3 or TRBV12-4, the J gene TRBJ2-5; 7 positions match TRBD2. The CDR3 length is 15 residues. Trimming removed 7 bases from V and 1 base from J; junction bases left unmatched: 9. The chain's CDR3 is CASKPSGGGQETQYF. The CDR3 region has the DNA TGTGCCAGCAAACCCTCCGGCGGGGGCCAAGAGACCCAGTACTTC.

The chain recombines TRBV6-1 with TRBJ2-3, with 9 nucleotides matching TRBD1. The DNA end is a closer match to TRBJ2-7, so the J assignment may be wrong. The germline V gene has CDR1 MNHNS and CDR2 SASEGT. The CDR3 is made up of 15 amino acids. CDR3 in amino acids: CASSEGDRATYEQYF. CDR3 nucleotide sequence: TGTGCCAGCAGTGAAGGGGACAGGGCTACCTACGAGCAGTACTTC.

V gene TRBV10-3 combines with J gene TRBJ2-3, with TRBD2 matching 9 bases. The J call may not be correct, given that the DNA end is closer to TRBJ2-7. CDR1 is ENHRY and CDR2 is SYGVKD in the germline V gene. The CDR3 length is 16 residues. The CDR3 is CAISETSGYRVGEQYF. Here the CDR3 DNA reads TGTGCCATCAGTGAGACTAGCGGGTATAGGGTGGGCGAGCAGTACTTC.

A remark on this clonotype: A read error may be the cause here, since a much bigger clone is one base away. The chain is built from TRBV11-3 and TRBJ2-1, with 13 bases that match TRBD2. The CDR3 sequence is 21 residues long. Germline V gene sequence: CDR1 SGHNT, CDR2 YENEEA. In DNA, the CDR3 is TGTGCCAACAGCGGACCACTAGCGGGAGGGCCTCAGGGAAAACCGAGGTACGAGCAGTTCTTC. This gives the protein CANSGPLAGGPQGKPRYEQFF.

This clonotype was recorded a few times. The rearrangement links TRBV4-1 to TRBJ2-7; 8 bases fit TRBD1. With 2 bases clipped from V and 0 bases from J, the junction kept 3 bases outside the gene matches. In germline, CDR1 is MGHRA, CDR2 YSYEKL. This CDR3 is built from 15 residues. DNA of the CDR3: TGCGCCAGCAGCCAACCCAGGGGGCCCTCCTACGAGCAGTACTTC. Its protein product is CASSQPRGPSYEQYF.

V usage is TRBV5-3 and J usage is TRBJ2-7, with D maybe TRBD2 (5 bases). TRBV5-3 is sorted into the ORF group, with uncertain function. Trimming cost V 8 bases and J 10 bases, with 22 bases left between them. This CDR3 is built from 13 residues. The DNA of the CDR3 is TGTGCCAGCAGACCTAATTACGGGGAGCCCCAGTACTTC. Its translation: CASRPNYGEPQYF.

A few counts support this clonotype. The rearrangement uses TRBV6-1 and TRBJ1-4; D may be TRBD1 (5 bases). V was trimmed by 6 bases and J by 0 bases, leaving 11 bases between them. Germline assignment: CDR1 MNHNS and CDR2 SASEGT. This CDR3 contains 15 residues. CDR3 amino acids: CASSQQVATNEKLFF. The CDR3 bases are TGTGCCAGCAGCCAACAGGTTGCAACTAATGAAAAACTGTTTTTT.

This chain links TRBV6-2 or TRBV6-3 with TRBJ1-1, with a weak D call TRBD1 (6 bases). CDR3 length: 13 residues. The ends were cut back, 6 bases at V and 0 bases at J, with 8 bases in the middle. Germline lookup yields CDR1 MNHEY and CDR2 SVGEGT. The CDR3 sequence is CASRRGVNTEAFF. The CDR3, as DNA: TGTGCCAGCAGGAGGGGGGTGAACACTGAAGCTTTCTTT.

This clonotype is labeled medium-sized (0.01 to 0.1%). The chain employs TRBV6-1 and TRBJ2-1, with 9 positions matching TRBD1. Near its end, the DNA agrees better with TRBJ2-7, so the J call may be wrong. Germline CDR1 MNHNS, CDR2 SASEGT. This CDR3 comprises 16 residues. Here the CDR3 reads CASSRKTGTGIHEQYF. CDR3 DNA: TGTGCCAGCAGCCGGAAAACCGGGACAGGGATCCACGAGCAGTACTTC.

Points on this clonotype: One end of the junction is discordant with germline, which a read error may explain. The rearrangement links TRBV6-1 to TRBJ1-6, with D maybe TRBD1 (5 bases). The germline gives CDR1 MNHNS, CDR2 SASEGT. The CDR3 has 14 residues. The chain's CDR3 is CASRMGRYNSPPHF. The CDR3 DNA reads TGTGCCAGCAGGATGGGGCGATATAATTCCCCCCCCCATTTT.

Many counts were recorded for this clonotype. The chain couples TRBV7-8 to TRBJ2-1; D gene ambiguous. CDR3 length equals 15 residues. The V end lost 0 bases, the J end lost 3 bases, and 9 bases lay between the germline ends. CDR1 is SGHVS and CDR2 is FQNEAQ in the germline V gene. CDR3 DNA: TGTGCCAGCAGCTTAGCGTTGGGAAGCTACAATGAGCAGTTCTTC. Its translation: CASSLALGSYNEQFF.

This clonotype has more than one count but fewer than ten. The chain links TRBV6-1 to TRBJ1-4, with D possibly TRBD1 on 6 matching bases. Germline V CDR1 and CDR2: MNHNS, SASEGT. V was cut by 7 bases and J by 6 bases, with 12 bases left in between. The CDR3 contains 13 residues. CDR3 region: CASNRVEYEKLFF. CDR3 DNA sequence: TGTGCCAGCAACAGGGTAGAGTATGAAAAACTGTTTTTT.

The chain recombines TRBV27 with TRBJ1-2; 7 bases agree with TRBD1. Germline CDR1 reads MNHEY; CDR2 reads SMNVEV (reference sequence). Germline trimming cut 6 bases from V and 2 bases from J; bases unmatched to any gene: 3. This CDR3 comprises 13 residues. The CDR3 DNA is TGTGCCAGCAGACAACAGGGGAACTATGGCTACACCTTC. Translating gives CASRQQGNYGYTF.

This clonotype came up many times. In DNA form, the CDR3 reads TGTGCCAGCAGTTTAGAGGGCGGGAACTCCTACGAGCAGTACTTC. Protein product: CASSLEGGNSYEQYF. V and J are TRBV12-3 or TRBV12-4 and TRBJ2-7, with D maybe TRBD2 (6 bases). Trimming took 1 base from V and 0 from J, leaving 10 bases between them. The CDR3 has 15 amino acids.

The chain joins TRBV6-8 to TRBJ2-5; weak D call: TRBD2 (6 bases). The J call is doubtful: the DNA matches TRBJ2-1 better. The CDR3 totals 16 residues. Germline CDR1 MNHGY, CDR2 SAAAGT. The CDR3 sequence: CASSYSKVGGGETQFF. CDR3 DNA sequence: TGTGCCAGCAGTTACTCGAAGGTTGGGGGAGGAGAGACCCAGTTCTTC.

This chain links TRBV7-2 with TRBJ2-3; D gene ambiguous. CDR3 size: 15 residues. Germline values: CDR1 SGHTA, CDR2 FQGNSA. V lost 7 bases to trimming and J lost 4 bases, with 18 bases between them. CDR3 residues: CASTPTWAQSDTQYF. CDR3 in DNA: TGTGCCAGCACCCCGACCTGGGCGCAATCAGATACGCAGTATTTT.

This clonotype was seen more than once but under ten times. CDR3 DNA sequence: TGTGCCAGCAGCTTAGGGGGACTACCTTCATACAATGAGCAGTACTTC. Its translation: CASSLGGLPSYNEQYF. The V and J genes are TRBV11-3 and TRBJ2-1, with TRBD2 matching 7 bases. Judging by the DNA end, TRBJ2-7 fits better; the J call may be wrong. The CDR3 is 16 amino acids. The germline V gene has CDR1 SGHNT and CDR2 YENEEA.

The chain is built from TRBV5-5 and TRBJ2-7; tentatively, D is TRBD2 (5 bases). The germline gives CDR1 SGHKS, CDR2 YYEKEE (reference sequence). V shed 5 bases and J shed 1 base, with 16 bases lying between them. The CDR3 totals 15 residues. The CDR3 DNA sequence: TGTGCCAGCAGTGCTCTCCGGGATCGGTCCTACGAGCAGTACTTC. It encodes CASSALRDRSYEQYF.